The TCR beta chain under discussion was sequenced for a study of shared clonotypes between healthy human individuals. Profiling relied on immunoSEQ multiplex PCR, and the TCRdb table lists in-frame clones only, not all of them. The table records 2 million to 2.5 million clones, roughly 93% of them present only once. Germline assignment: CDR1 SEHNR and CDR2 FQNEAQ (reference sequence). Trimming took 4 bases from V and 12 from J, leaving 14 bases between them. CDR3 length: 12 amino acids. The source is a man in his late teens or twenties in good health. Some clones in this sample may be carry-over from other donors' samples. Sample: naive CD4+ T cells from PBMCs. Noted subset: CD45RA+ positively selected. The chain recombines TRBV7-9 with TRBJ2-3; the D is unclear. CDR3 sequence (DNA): TGTGCCAGCAGCTACGACGTCGGACCCCAGTATTTT. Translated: CASSYDVGPQYF.